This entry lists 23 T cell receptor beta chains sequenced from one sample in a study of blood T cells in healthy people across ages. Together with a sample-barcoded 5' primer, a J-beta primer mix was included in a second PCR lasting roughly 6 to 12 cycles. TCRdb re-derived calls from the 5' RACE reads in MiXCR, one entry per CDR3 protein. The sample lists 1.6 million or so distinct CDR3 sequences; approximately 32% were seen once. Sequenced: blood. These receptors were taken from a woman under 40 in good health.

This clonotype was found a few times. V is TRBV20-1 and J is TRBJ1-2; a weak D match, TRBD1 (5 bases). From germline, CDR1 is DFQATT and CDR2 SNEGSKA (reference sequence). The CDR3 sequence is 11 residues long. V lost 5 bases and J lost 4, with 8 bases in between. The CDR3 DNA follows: TGCAGTGCTTGGGACGGCTATGGCTACACCTTC. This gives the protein CSAWDGYGYTF.

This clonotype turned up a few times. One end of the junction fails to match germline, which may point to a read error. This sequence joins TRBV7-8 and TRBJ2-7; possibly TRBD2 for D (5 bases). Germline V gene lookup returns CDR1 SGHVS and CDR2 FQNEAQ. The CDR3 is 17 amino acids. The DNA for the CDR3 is TGTGCCAGCAGCCGCCCTATACTAGACTTCCCCAACTACGGGCAGTACTTC. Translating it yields CASSRPILDFPNYGQYF. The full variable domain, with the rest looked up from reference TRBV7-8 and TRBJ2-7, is GAGVSQSPRYKVAKRGQDVALRCDPISGHVSLFWYQQALGQGPEFLTYFQNEAQLDKSGLPSDRFFAERPEGSVSTLKIQRTQQEDSAVYLCASSRPILDFPNYGQYFGPGTRLTVT.

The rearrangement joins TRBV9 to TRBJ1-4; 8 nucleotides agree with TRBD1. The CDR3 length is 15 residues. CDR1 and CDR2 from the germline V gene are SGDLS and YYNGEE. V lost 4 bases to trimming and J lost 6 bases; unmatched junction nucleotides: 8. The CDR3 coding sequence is TGTGCCAGCAGCCTGATAGCAGGGGGCGATGAAAAACTGTTTTTT. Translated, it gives CASSLIAGGDEKLFF.

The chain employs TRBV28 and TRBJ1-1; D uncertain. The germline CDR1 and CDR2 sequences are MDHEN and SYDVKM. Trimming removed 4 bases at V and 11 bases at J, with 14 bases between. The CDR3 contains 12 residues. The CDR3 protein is CASSSRAQRAFF. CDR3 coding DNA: TGTGCCAGCAGTTCACGCGCACAGCGGGCTTTCTTT.

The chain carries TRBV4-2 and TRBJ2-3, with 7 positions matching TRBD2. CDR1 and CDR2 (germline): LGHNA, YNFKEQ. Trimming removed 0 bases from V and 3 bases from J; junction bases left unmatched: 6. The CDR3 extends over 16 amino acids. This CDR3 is CASSQEDGRSTDTQYF. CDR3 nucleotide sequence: TGTGCCAGCAGCCAAGAAGACGGGAGGTCGACAGATACGCAGTATTTT.

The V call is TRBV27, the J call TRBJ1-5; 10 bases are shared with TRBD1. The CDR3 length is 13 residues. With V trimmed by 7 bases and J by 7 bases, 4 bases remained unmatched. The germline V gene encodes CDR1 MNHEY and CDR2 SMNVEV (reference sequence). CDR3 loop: CASIDRGPQPQHF. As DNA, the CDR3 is TGTGCCAGCATCGACAGGGGGCCCCAGCCCCAGCATTTT.

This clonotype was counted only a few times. The CDR3 DNA reads TGTGCCAGCAGCCAAGTAGCGGGGGGGCCCATGGAGACCCAGTACTTC. Translation: CASSQVAGGPMETQYF. This chain joins TRBV3-1 and TRBJ2-5; 11 nucleotides line up with TRBD2. Germline trimming cut 1 base from V and 5 bases from J; bases unmatched to any gene: 6. Germline V gene data show CDR1 as LGHDT and CDR2 as YNNKEL (reference sequence). The CDR3 has 16 residues.

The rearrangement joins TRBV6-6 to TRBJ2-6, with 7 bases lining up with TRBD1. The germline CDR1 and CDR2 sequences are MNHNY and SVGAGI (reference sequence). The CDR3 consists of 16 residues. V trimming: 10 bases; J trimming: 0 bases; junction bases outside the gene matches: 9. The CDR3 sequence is CATRDSDYSGANVLTF. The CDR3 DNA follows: TGTGCCACCCGGGACAGTGATTACTCTGGGGCCAACGTCCTGACTTTC.

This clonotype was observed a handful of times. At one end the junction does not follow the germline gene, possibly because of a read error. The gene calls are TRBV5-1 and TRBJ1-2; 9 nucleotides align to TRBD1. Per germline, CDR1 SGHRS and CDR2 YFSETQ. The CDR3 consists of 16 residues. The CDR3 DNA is TGCGCCAGCAGCGTGGTTGGCACAGGGGGCTTAGATGGCCACACCTTC. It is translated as CASSVVGTGGLDGHTF.

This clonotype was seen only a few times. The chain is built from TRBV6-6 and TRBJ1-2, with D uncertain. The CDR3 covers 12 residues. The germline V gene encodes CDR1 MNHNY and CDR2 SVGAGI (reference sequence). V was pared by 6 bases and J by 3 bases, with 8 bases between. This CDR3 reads CASSPLDYGYTF. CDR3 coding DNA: TGTGCCAGCAGCCCTTTAGACTATGGCTACACCTTC.

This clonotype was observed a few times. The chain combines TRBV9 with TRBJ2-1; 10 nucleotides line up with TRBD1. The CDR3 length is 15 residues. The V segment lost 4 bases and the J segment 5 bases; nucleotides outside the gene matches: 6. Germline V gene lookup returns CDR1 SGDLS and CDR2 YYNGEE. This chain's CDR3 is CASSSTGTGDNEQFF. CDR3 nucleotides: TGTGCCAGCAGCTCTACGGGGACAGGGGACAATGAGCAGTTCTTC. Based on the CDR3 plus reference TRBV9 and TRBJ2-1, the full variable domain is DSGVTQTPKHLITATGQRVTLRCSPRSGDLSVYWYQQSLDQGLQFLIQYYNGEERAKGNILERFSAQQFPDLHSELNLSSLELGDSALYFCASSSTGTGDNEQFFGPGTRLTVL.

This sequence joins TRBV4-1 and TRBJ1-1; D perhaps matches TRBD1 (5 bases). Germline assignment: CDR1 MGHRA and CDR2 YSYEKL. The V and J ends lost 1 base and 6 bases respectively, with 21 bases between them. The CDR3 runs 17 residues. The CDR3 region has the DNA TGCGCCAGCAGCCAAGGGTGGGTACAGATTGAACAGGCTGAAGCTTTCTTT. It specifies CASSQGWVQIEQAEAFF.

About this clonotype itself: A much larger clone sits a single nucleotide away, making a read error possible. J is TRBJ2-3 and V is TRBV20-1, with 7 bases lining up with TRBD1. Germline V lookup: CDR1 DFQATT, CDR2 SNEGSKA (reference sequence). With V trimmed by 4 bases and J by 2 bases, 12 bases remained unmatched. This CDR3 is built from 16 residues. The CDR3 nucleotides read TGCAGTGCTACTACCCCAGGGGGAGCTCACACAGATACGCAGTATTTT. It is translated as CSATTPGGAHTDTQYF.

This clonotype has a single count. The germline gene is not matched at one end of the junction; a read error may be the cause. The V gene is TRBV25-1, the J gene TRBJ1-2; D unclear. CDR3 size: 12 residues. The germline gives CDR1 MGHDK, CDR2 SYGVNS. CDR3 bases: TGTGCCAGTAACAGTAGATCCTATGACTACACCTTC. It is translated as CASNSRSYDYTF.

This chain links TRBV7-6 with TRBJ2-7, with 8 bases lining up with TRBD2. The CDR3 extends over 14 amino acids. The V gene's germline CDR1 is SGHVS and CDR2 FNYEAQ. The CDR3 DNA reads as TGTGCTTCTACCCAGCGGGAGTCCGCCTACGAGCAGTACTTC. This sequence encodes CASTQRESAYEQYF.

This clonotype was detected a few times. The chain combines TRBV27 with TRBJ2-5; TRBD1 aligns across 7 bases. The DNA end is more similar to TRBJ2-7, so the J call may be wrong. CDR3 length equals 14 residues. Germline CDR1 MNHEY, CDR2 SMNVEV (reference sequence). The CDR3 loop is CASQRQGPTYEQYF. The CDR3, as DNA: TGTGCCAGCCAAAGACAGGGACCCACCTACGAGCAGTACTTC.

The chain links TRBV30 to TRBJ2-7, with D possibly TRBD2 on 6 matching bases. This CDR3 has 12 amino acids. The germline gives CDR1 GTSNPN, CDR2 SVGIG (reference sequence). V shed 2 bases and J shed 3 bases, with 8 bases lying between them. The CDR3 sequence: CAWSRAGYEQYF. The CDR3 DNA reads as TGTGCCTGGAGTCGAGCGGGCTACGAGCAGTACTTC.

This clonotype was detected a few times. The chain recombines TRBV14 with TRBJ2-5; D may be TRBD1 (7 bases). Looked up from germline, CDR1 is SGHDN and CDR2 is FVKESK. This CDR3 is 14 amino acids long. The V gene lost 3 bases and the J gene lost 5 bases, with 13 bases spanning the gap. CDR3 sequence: CASSQTTGRETQYF. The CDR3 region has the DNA TGTGCCAGCAGCCAGACGACAGGGAGGGAGACCCAGTACTTC.

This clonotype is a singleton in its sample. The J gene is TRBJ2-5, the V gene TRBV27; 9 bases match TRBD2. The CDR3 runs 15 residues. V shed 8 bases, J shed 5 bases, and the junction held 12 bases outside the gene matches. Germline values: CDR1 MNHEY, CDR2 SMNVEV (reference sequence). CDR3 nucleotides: TGTGCCAGCCGGAATCGCGGGGGGGCCATGGAGACCCAGTACTTC. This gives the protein CASRNRGGAMETQYF.

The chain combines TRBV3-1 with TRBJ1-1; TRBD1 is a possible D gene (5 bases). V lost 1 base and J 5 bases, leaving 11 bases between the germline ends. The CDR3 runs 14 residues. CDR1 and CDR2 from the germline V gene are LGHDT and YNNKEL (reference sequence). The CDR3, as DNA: TGTGCCAGCAGCCAAGGACAGAGAGGGACTGAAGCTTTCTTT. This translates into CASSQGQRGTEAFF.

The chain's CDR3 is CASSRGGRAGEQYF. The CDR3 nucleotides are TGTGCCAGCAGTCGAGGGGGCAGGGCCGGCGAGCAGTACTTC. V and J are TRBV7-2 and TRBJ2-5; 7 nucleotides line up with TRBD1. The tail of the sequence fits TRBJ2-7 better, so the J call may be wrong. This CDR3 is 14 amino acids long. Germline CDR1 is SGHTA and CDR2 is FQGNSA.

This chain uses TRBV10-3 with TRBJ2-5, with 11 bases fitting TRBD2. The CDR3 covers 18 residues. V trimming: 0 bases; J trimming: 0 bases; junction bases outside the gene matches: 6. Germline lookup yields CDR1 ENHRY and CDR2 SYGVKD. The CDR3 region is CAISESASGGLDQETQYF. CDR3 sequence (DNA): TGTGCCATCAGTGAGTCAGCTAGCGGGGGGTTGGACCAAGAGACCCAGTACTTC.

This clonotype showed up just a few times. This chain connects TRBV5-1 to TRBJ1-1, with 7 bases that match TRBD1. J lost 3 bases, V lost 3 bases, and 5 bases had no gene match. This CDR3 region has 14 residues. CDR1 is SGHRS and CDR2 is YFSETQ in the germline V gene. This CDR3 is CASSYGQVYTEAFF. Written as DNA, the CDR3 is TGCGCCAGCAGCTACGGACAGGTTTACACTGAAGCTTTCTTT.